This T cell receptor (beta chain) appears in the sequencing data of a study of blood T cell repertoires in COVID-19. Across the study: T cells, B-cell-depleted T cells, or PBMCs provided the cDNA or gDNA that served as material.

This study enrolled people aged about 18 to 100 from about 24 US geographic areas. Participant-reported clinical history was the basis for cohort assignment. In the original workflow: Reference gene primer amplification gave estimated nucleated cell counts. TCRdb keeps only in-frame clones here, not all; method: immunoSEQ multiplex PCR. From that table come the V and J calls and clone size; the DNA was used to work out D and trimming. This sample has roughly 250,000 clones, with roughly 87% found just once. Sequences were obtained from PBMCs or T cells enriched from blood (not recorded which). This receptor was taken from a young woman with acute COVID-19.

The CDR3 protein is CASNGDGGSYEQYF. The CDR3, as DNA: TGTGCCAGCAACGGGGACGGGGGGTCCTACGAGCAGTACTTC. This chain connects TRBV5-4 to TRBJ2-7, with 7 bases that match TRBD2. This CDR3 is built from 14 residues. Germline CDR1 SGHNT, CDR2 YYREEE (reference sequence). Trimming removed 6 bases from V and 1 base from J; junction bases left unmatched: 7. The full variable domain, its missing parts supplied by reference TRBV5-4 and TRBJ2-7, is ETGVTQSPTHLIKTRGQQVTLRCSSQSGHNTVSWYQQALGQGPQFIFQYYREEENGRGNFPPRFSGLQFPNYSSELNVNALELDDSALYLCASNGDGGSYEQYFGPGTRLTVT.